The 15 T cell receptor beta chains reported below all come from one sample, sequenced in a study of T-cell reconstitution after alpha-beta-depleted transplantation in children. Unique molecular identifiers tagged the TCRbeta library. One entry per CDR3 protein, called by TCRdb with MiXCR from the PCR reads. This table holds a few hundred thousand distinct CDR3 sequences, approximately 42% found once. Sequences were derived from PBMCs, sampled before TCRalphabeta/CD19-depleted stem cell transplant. The receptors were gathered from a girl aged 2-10 years with aplastic anemia, due to receive a stem cell transplant.

This clonotype was detected only a few times. This chain joins TRBV7-3 and TRBJ1-1; 7 bases are shared with TRBD1. The junction had 15 bases not matched to a gene; V was cut back by 5 bases and J by 0 bases. The CDR3 totals 18 residues. Germline V gene data show CDR1 as SGHTA and CDR2 as FQGTGA. For the CDR3, the DNA is TGTGCCAGCAGCCTATCCTACAGGGGCCCCGGCATGAACACTGAAGCTTTCTTT. As protein: CASSLSYRGPGMNTEAFF.

This sequence joins TRBV29-1 and TRBJ2-6; TRBD1 might be the D (6 bases). Germline CDR1 reads SQVTM; CDR2 reads ANQGSEA. With 5 bases removed from V and 3 bases from J, the gap between germline ends came to 14 bases. The CDR3 spans 15 residues. This CDR3 reads CSVNVGAGGANVLTF. CDR3 coding DNA: TGCAGCGTTAACGTGGGGGCGGGTGGGGCCAACGTCCTGACTTTC.

This sequence joins TRBV29-1 and TRBJ2-5; D possibly corresponds to TRBD2 (6 bases). This CDR3 has 12 amino acids. With 4 bases removed from V and 3 bases from J, the gap between germline ends came to 9 bases. In germline, CDR1 is SQVTM, CDR2 ANQGSEA. The CDR3 region has the DNA TGCAGCGTTGCCCCGGGGGAAGAGACCCAGTACTTC. This encodes CSVAPGEETQYF.

This clonotype occurred once. This sequence joins TRBV5-1 and TRBJ1-1, with unresolved D. Germline CDR1 SGHRS, CDR2 YFSETQ. This CDR3 region has 14 residues. Trimming removed 7 bases from V and 6 bases from J, with 19 bases in between. The CDR3 bases are TGCGCCAGCCGGGGTTATCTAACTGCCGCTGAAGCTTTCTTT. Residues: CASRGYLTAAEAFF.

The gene calls are TRBV20-1 and TRBJ1-1; the D is unclear. Trimming shortened V by 0 bases and J by 4 bases, and 15 bases separated the two germline ends. The CDR3 is 15 amino acids. Germline V lookup: CDR1 DFQATT, CDR2 SNEGSKA (reference sequence). Written as DNA, the CDR3 is TGCAGTGCTAGAGATAAGGCCCACGACCTCACTGAAGCTTTCTTT. This encodes CSARDKAHDLTEAFF.

This clonotype came up a few times. The chain joins TRBV12-3 or TRBV12-4 to TRBJ2-1; 10 bases agree with TRBD1. Unmatched junction bases numbered 12, after V lost 6 bases and J lost 7 bases. This CDR3 is built from 16 residues. CDR3 coding DNA: TGTGCCAGCAGGGACACCGGGACAGGGGAAAAGAATGAGCAGTTCTTC. It specifies CASRDTGTGEKNEQFF.

V is TRBV30 and J is TRBJ2-1, with D possibly matching TRBD1 (5 bases). Between the trimmed V and J ends, which lost 2 bases and 7 bases, there was a span of 12 bases. In germline, CDR1 is GTSNPN, CDR2 SVGIG (reference sequence). The CDR3 is 13 residues long. In DNA form, the CDR3 reads TGTGCCTGGAGTTCACTCTACAGGAATGAGCAGTTCTTC. Amino acids: CAWSSLYRNEQFF.

The table lists this clonotype with a count of one. This rearrangement joins TRBV28 to TRBJ2-7; no definite D call. V lost 5 bases and J lost 4, with 12 bases in between. Germline CDR1 and CDR2: MDHEN and SYDVKM. This CDR3 has 13 residues. The CDR3 loop reads CASSPPRPYEQYF. In DNA form, the CDR3 reads TGTGCCAGCAGTCCGCCCCGACCGTACGAGCAGTACTTC.

This clonotype was seen more than once but under ten times. The chain carries TRBV9 and TRBJ2-1; 8 bases are a match to TRBD2. V shed 3 bases, J shed 8 bases, and the junction held 10 bases outside the gene matches. The germline gives CDR1 SGDLS, CDR2 YYNGEE. CDR3 length equals 15 residues. DNA of the CDR3: TGTGCCAGCAGCGGAACTAGCGGAGAGGGCTATGAGCAGTTCTTC. This translates into CASSGTSGEGYEQFF.

The rearrangement links TRBV7-2 to TRBJ2-3; D unclear. Trimming took off 2 bases at V and 6 bases at J, with 9 bases between the two ends. Per the germline V gene, CDR1 is SGHTA and CDR2 is FQGNSA. This CDR3 is built from 13 residues. The CDR3 region has the DNA TGTGCCAGCAGCTTATTACCCAGGGATACGCAGTATTTT. Amino acids: CASSLLPRDTQYF.

This clonotype was detected ten times or more. This rearrangement joins TRBV29-1 to TRBJ2-3, with 10 bases lining up with TRBD2. The germline gives CDR1 SQVTM, CDR2 ANQGSEA. J was trimmed by 4 bases and V by 3 bases; bases with no gene match: 4. The CDR3 covers 14 residues. CDR3 nucleotide sequence: TGCAGCGTTGACAAGAGCGGGAGGGCAGATACGCAGTATTTT. It yields the protein CSVDKSGRADTQYF.

The gene calls are TRBV29-1 and TRBJ1-1, with D unresolved. CDR1 and CDR2 (germline): SQVTM, ANQGSEA. The V and J ends lost 0 bases and 4 bases respectively, with 12 bases between them. The CDR3 has 14 residues. CDR3 DNA: TGCAGCGTTGAAGATGAACGAATGAGCACTGAAGCTTTCTTT. It is translated as CSVEDERMSTEAFF.

This clonotype showed up many times. Mismatch with germline at one junction end may stem from a read error. The chain uses TRBV5-1 and TRBJ1-1; D ambiguous. Germline V lookup: CDR1 SGHRS, CDR2 YFSETQ. The CDR3 is made up of 14 amino acids. The CDR3 sequence: CASSLAGGSTEAFF. CDR3 in DNA: TGTGCCAGCAGCTTAGCGGGCGGGAGCACTGAAGCTTTCTTT.

This clonotype was detected many times. V is TRBV28 and J is TRBJ1-3; D ambiguous. Deletions cut 2 bases from V and 0 bases from J, with 14 bases between. This CDR3 is built from 17 residues. Germline V gene sequence: CDR1 MDHEN, CDR2 SYDVKM. The CDR3 DNA is TGTGCCAGCAGTTTAAGTACTCCGAGGGTCTCTGGAAACACCATATATTTT. As protein: CASSLSTPRVSGNTIYF.

Only a few counts were recorded for this clonotype. The CDR3 sequence is CASSLSTGVMVNEQFF. For the CDR3, the DNA is TGTGCCAGCAGTTTGTCGACAGGGGTGATGGTCAATGAGCAGTTCTTC. J is TRBJ2-1 and V is TRBV27; 8 nucleotides line up with TRBD1. The CDR3 totals 16 residues. The V gene's germline CDR1 is MNHEY and CDR2 SMNVEV (reference sequence). Trimming took 3 bases from V and 6 from J; bases not matched to a gene: 10.